This T cell receptor (beta chain) was found in a study of T-cell reconstitution after alpha-beta-depleted transplantation in children. Study outcomes and limitations: Newly produced T cells mostly accounted for T-cell counts and diversity one year post-transplant. Day-60 TCRbeta diversity that was high in some patients was derived from surviving recipient T cells and thymic progenitors. Where alpha-beta T cells came from about two months after transplant was reportedly several hundred expanded graft clones.

As concerns this clonotype: As yet, its antigen is unknown.

The CDR3 is made up of 14 amino acids. Germline V CDR1 and CDR2: KGHSH, LQKENI. With V trimmed by 3 bases and J by 10 bases, 7 bases remained unmatched. The TCRbeta library incorporated unique molecular identifiers. MiXCR, applied by TCRdb to the PCR reads, yields one record per CDR3 protein. The repertoire has approximately 150,000 distinct CDR3 sequences, 8.5% to 10% of them found once; the top ten carry 15% to 20%. The clonotype originates from a female patient aged 2 to 10 who had a stem cell transplant for congenital amegakaryocytic thrombocytopenia, so the T cells may come from the graft donor. The sequences come from PBMCs, mostly from graft donor cells, collected 180 days after TCRalphabeta/CD19-depleted stem cell transplant. The chain recombines TRBV18 with TRBJ2-7; 12 bases are shared with TRBD2. This CDR3 is CASSPGTSGFGQYF. The CDR3 DNA sequence: TGTGCCAGCTCACCTGGGACTAGCGGGTTCGGTCAGTACTTC.